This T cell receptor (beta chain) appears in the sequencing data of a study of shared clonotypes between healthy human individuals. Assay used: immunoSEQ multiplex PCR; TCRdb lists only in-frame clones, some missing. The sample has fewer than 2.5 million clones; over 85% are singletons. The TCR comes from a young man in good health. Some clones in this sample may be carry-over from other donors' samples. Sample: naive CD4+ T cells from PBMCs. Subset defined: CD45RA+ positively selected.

CDR3 in DNA: TGTGCCAGCAGTTTAAACTTGGGCAGACAGGGACCCTTCGGGCAGTTCTTC. The encoded protein is CASSLNLGRQGPFGQFF. The rearrangement links TRBV27 to TRBJ2-1; 7 bases line up with TRBD1. V trimming: 2 bases; J trimming: 12 bases; junction bases outside the gene matches: 19. Looked up from germline, CDR1 is MNHEY and CDR2 is SMNVEV (reference sequence). This CDR3 region has 17 residues.